This T cell receptor (beta chain) was found in a study of regulatory T cells in long-lasting Graves disease. Points from the study as a whole: Among the persistent patients, 2,741 public clonotypes were shared, more than the approximately 960 shared among new patients.

Construction of the TCR beta libraries employed iRepertoire HTBI primers in conjunction with Arm-PCR of CDR3 regions. TCRdb fed the multiplex PCR reads into MiXCR, producing one record per CDR3 protein. The profile shows about 560,000 distinct CDR3 sequences, around 16% of them singletons. Time point defined: newly diagnosed GD, antithyroid drugs for less than 3 months. Making the TCR library involved RNA that had been extracted from PBMCs. Collection of peripheral blood (roughly 9.7 milliliters) was done using EDTA tubes. To note about this clonotype: No antigen is known for it.

These data also formed part of another study, on T cells in Graves' hyperthyroidism and ophthalmopathy.

The sample consisted of peripheral blood mononuclear cells (PBMCs), taken at new diagnosis, from a patient treated with antithyroid drugs. The receptor was isolated from a man aged 18 to 30 with Graves disease.

The CDR3 sequence: CASSLAAAAHYGYTF. The DNA of the CDR3 is TGTGCCAGCAGCTTAGCGGCAGCCGCTCACTATGGCTACACCTTC. This chain links TRBV7-9 with TRBJ1-2; no firm D call. The germline CDR1 and CDR2 sequences are SEHNR and FQNEAQ (reference sequence). This CDR3 is built from 15 residues. Trimming removed 0 bases at V and 3 bases at J, with 11 bases between.